Below are 26 T cell receptor beta chains sequenced from a single sample in a study of T cells in Graves' hyperthyroidism and ophthalmopathy. Amplification of TCR beta CDR3 regions was performed using RNA transcripts as template. First-round RT-PCR targeting the TCR CDR3 was performed with the HTBI primer set. MiXCR, applied by TCRdb to the multiplex PCR reads, yields one record per CDR3 protein. The data show roughly 280,000 distinct CDR3 sequences, with 20% to 25% seen just once and roughly 60% held by the top ten. The source material was blood. Receptors were obtained from a man under 40 with Graves' ophthalmopathy.

This clonotype has at least ten counts. J is TRBJ2-5 and V is TRBV30; 7 bases align to TRBD2. V shed 0 bases, J shed 2 bases, and the junction held 6 bases outside the gene matches. Germline CDR1 reads GTSNPN; CDR2 reads SVGIG (reference sequence). This CDR3 region has 15 residues. DNA for the CDR3: TGTGCCTGGAGTGTGCAGACCGGGGGGCAAGAGACCCAGTACTTC. It specifies CAWSVQTGGQETQYF. Complete variable domain (other parts from reference TRBV30 and TRBJ2-5): SQTIHQWPATLVQPVGSPLSLECTVEGTSNPNLYWYRQAAGRGLQLLFYSVGIGQISSEVPQNLSASRPQDRQFILSSKKLLLSDSGFYLCAWSVQTGGQETQYFGPGTRLLVL.

This sequence joins TRBV2 and TRBJ2-1, with 16 bases matching TRBD2. The length of the CDR3 is 16 residues. Germline V gene sequence: CDR1 SNHLY, CDR2 FYNNEI. Trimming removed 6 bases from V and 9 bases from J; junction bases left unmatched: 8. CDR3 nucleotide sequence: TGTGCCAGCAGGGGGGGACTAGCGGGAGGGCCGGGTGAGCAGTTCTTC. This sequence encodes CASRGGLAGGPGEQFF.

The chain combines TRBV11-2 with TRBJ2-1, with TRBD2 as a possible D gene (5 bases). V was clipped by 7 bases and J by 8 bases, with 24 bases between them. The CDR3 is 16 residues long. Germline CDR1 SGHAT, CDR2 FQNNGV. The CDR3 sequence: CASNSDRSGVGDEQFF. CDR3 nucleotide sequence: TGTGCCAGCAACTCCGACCGAAGCGGCGTAGGAGATGAGCAGTTCTTC.

This clonotype was seen many times. CDR3 DNA sequence: TGTGCCAGCAGCTTAACGGATACGCAGTATTTT. It encodes CASSLTDTQYF. V is TRBV12-3 or TRBV12-4 and J is TRBJ2-3, with D unresolved. The CDR3 is 11 residues long. Trimming shortened V by 6 bases and J by 6 bases, and 7 bases separated the two germline ends.

This clonotype was counted ten times or more. This chain links TRBV6-1 with TRBJ2-7; TRBD1 might be the D (6 bases). Trimming pared 6 bases from V and 2 bases from J, leaving 14 bases between. This CDR3 is 14 amino acids long. Germline-derived CDR1 and CDR2 are MNHNS and SASEGT. The CDR3 here is CASSETRGPYEQYF. CDR3 DNA: TGTGCCAGCAGCGAAACCAGGGGTCCCTACGAGCAGTACTTC.

The table lists this clonotype with many counts. The V gene is TRBV6-5, the J gene TRBJ2-1; 12 positions agree with TRBD2. Germline V gene lookup returns CDR1 MNHEY and CDR2 SVGAGI. The CDR3 sequence is 16 residues long. With V trimmed by 2 bases and J by 8 bases, 7 bases remained unmatched. The CDR3 sequence: CASSYRGLAGVDEQFF. CDR3 in DNA: TGTGCCAGCAGTTACCGGGGACTAGCGGGCGTCGATGAGCAGTTCTTC.

In DNA form, the CDR3 reads TGTGCCTGGAGTTTTCGGGACGGAAATCAGCCCCAGCATTTT. This translates into CAWSFRDGNQPQHF. V and J are TRBV30 and TRBJ1-5; weak D call: TRBD1 (5 bases). Germline CDR1 and CDR2: GTSNPN and SVGIG (reference sequence). The CDR3 is made up of 14 amino acids. Trimming pared 2 bases from V and 4 bases from J, leaving 12 bases between.

This clonotype was recorded many times. The chain recombines TRBV6-1 with TRBJ2-7; 7 positions agree with TRBD2. The V gene end was trimmed by 0 bases and the J gene end by 5 bases; junction bases not matched to a gene: 10. The CDR3 is 16 amino acids. The V gene's germline CDR1 is MNHNS and CDR2 SASEGT. The DNA of the CDR3 is TGTGCCAGCAGTGAAGCGGCTAGCGGACCTCAGAACGAGCAGTACTTC. This sequence encodes CASSEAASGPQNEQYF.

The chain is built from TRBV20-1 and TRBJ1-2; TRBD1 is a possible D gene (6 bases). V was shortened by 6 bases and J by 3 bases, with 23 bases between the two germline ends. CDR3 size: 16 residues. The germline CDR1 and CDR2 sequences are DFQATT and SNEGSKA (reference sequence). The CDR3 DNA is TGCAGTGCCCCCACCCCCGGGGGGCGGTCGTACTATGGCTACACCTTC. Translated: CSAPTPGGRSYYGYTF.

This clonotype showed up just a few times. The chain has TRBV7-9 and TRBJ2-1, with 13 bases aligning to TRBD2. Germline CDR1 is SEHNR and CDR2 is FQNEAQ (reference sequence). The length of the CDR3 is 15 residues. The V gene end was trimmed by 6 bases and the J gene end by 9 bases; junction bases not matched to a gene: 8. The CDR3 region is CASSRGLAGASEQFF. The CDR3 DNA reads as TGTGCCAGCAGTCGTGGACTAGCGGGAGCCAGTGAGCAGTTCTTC.

This clonotype was recorded a few times. The V gene is TRBV28, the J gene TRBJ2-7; D is perhaps TRBD2 (5 bases). V dropped 2 bases and J dropped 4 bases, with 12 bases sitting between them. This CDR3 comprises 14 residues. Germline lookup yields CDR1 MDHEN and CDR2 SYDVKM. In DNA form, the CDR3 reads TGTGCCAGCAGTTTACGGGGTACGGTGTACGAGCAGTACTTC. This sequence encodes CASSLRGTVYEQYF.

The V gene is TRBV7-9, the J gene TRBJ1-3; D is unresolved. The length of the CDR3 is 13 residues. V shed 5 bases and J shed 0 bases, with 5 bases lying between them. Germline lookup yields CDR1 SEHNR and CDR2 FQNEAQ (reference sequence). CDR3 DNA: TGTGCCAGCAGCAGCGTCTCTGGAAACACCATATATTTT. Encoded protein: CASSSVSGNTIYF.

This clonotype has a count of ten or more. V is TRBV28 and J is TRBJ2-1; 12 nucleotides agree with TRBD1. CDR3 length: 13 residues. The V gene's germline CDR1 is MDHEN and CDR2 SYDVKM. V gave up 6 bases and J gave up 7 bases; unmatched junction bases: 1. CDR3 protein: CASRGQGANEQFF. The CDR3 coding sequence is TGTGCCAGCAGGGGACAGGGGGCAAATGAGCAGTTCTTC.

V is TRBV5-1 and J is TRBJ2-7; 8 positions agree with TRBD2. This CDR3 is built from 14 residues. Germline V gene sequence: CDR1 SGHRS, CDR2 YFSETQ. Trimming at V came to 4 bases and at J to 3 bases, leaving 6 bases not matched to a gene. As DNA, the CDR3 is TGCGCCAGCAGCCGGGGGGGACAAAGCTACGAGCAGTACTTC. The encoded protein is CASSRGGQSYEQYF.

There are a few counts of this clonotype. The gene calls are TRBV12-3 or TRBV12-4 and TRBJ1-2; perhaps TRBD1 as D (6 bases). This CDR3 is built from 14 residues. Trimming shortened V by 7 bases and J by 7 bases, and 19 bases separated the two germline ends. CDR3 in amino acids: CASTQNAGVGGYTF. CDR3 bases: TGTGCCAGCACCCAAAACGCAGGGGTCGGTGGCTACACCTTC.

This clonotype was counted many times. The chain carries TRBV11-2 and TRBJ1-5; D not certain. This CDR3 has 15 residues. Germline V lookup: CDR1 SGHAT, CDR2 FQNNGV. V lost 4 bases and J 0 bases, leaving 10 bases between the germline ends. CDR3 in amino acids: CASSSGPNSNQPQHF. The CDR3 DNA reads as TGTGCCAGCAGCTCAGGACCTAATAGCAATCAGCCCCAGCATTTT.

This clonotype occurred a few times. The chain employs TRBV18 and TRBJ2-3; 9 bases fit TRBD2. The CDR3 covers 14 residues. The J segment lost 2 bases and the V segment lost 4 bases, leaving 1 base of the junction unmatched. Germline CDR1 KGHSH, CDR2 LQKENI. The CDR3: CASSLAGVTDTQYF. In nucleotides, the CDR3 is TGTGCCAGCTCACTAGCGGGAGTCACAGATACGCAGTATTTT.

This clonotype was observed many times. The rearrangement uses TRBV20-1 and TRBJ2-2, with 8 bases that match TRBD1. The CDR3 is 14 amino acids. Germline CDR1 DFQATT, CDR2 SNEGSKA (reference sequence). J gave up 3 bases and V 3 bases, and 3 bases lay outside the gene matches. The CDR3 nucleotides are TGCAGTGCTAGCGGGACAGGCTACACCGGGGAGCTGTTTTTT. Translation: CSASGTGYTGELFF.

A few counts support this clonotype. This chain joins TRBV12-3 or TRBV12-4 and TRBJ2-4, with unresolved D. This CDR3 is built from 15 residues. Trimming took off 4 bases at V and 2 bases at J, with 12 bases between the two ends. The CDR3 loop is CASSSSDRTKNIQYF. The CDR3, as DNA: TGTGCCAGCAGTTCATCGGACCGCACCAAAAACATTCAGTACTTC.

The V gene is TRBV12-3 or TRBV12-4, the J gene TRBJ2-7; unclear D gene. Trimming cost V 2 bases and J 4 bases, with 12 bases left between them. This CDR3 has 14 residues. The CDR3 nucleotides are TGTGCCAGCAGTTTAACGCCGCGGCAGTACGAGCAGTACTTC. Translation: CASSLTPRQYEQYF.

The chain has TRBV11-2 and TRBJ2-5; 8 bases align to TRBD1. CDR3 size: 15 residues. The V segment lost 5 bases and the J segment 2 bases; nucleotides outside the gene matches: 7. Germline CDR1 is SGHAT and CDR2 is FQNNGV. The CDR3 sequence is CASSHRGTGQETQYF. DNA for the CDR3: TGTGCCAGCAGCCACCGTGGGACAGGACAAGAGACCCAGTACTTC.

This clonotype was counted only a few times. The CDR3 DNA reads as TGTGCCAGCAGCTTAGCGGGCAAGCACGGTACGCAGTATTTT. This translates into CASSLAGKHGTQYF. The V and J genes are TRBV7-9 and TRBJ2-3; D not certain. V was trimmed by 0 bases and J by 8 bases, leaving 12 bases between them. CDR1 is SEHNR and CDR2 is FQNEAQ in the germline V gene (reference sequence). CDR3 size: 14 residues.

The chain is built from TRBV11-1 and TRBJ1-6; the D is unclear. The length of the CDR3 is 14 residues. Germline-derived CDR1 and CDR2 are SGHAT and FQDESV (reference sequence). V lost 3 bases and J 9 bases, leaving 12 bases between the germline ends. The CDR3 loop is CASSFGERSSPLHF. In DNA form, the CDR3 reads TGTGCCAGCAGCTTTGGGGAGCGAAGTTCACCCCTCCACTTT.

This clonotype was recorded at least ten times. The chain recombines TRBV11-2 with TRBJ1-2; the D gene is possibly TRBD1 (5 bases). Germline CDR1 is SGHAT and CDR2 is FQNNGV. The CDR3 sequence is 13 residues long. V was pared by 5 bases and J by 4 bases, with 11 bases between. CDR3 coding DNA: TGTGCCAGCAGCAATAATAGGGGCTATGGCTACACCTTC. Its protein is CASSNNRGYGYTF.

A few counts support this clonotype. The chain employs TRBV2 and TRBJ2-5; D not certain. The germline CDR1 and CDR2 sequences are SNHLY and FYNNEI. This CDR3 is 14 amino acids long. Between the trimmed V and J ends, which lost 7 bases and 2 bases, there was a span of 14 bases. Written as DNA, the CDR3 is TGTGCCAGCACGGGTCCCGCTAGGCAAGAGACCCAGTACTTC. Translating it yields CASTGPARQETQYF.

The chain links TRBV28 to TRBJ1-1, with 7 bases matching TRBD1. This CDR3 is 15 amino acids long. The V gene's germline CDR1 is MDHEN and CDR2 SYDVKM. V lost 7 bases, J lost 1 base, and 9 bases stayed unmatched. The CDR3 loop reads CASTLSGTANTEAFF. CDR3 DNA sequence: TGTGCCAGCACTCTATCCGGGACAGCGAACACTGAAGCTTTCTTT.